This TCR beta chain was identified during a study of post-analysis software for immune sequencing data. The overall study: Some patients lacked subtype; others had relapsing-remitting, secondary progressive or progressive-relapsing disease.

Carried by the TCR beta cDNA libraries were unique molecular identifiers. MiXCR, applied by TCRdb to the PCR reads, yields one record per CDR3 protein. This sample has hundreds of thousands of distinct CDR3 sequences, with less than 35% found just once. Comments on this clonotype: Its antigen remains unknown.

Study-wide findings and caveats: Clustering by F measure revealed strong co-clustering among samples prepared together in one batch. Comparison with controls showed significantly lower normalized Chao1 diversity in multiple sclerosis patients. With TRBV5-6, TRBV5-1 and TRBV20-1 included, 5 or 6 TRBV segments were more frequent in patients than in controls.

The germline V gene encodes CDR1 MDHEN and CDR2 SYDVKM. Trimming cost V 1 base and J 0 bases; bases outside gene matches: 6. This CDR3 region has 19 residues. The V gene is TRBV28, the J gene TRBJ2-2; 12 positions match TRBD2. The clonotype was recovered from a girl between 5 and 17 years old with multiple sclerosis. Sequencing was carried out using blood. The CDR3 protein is CASSLFRGTSGSNTGELFF. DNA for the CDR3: TGTGCCAGCAGTTTATTTCGGGGGACTAGCGGGTCGAACACCGGGGAGCTGTTTTTT.